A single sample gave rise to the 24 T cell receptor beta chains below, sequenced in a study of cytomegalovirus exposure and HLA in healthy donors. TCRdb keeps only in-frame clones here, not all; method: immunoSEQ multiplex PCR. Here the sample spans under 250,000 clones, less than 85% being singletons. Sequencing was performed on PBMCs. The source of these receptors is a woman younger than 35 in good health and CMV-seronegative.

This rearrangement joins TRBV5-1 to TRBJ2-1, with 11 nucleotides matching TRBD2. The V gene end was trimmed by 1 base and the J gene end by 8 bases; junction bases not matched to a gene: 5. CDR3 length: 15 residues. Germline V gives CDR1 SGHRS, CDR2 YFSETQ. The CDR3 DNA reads TGCGCCAGCAGCTTGCGAACTAGCGGGAGTGATGAGCAGTTCTTC. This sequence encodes CASSLRTSGSDEQFF.

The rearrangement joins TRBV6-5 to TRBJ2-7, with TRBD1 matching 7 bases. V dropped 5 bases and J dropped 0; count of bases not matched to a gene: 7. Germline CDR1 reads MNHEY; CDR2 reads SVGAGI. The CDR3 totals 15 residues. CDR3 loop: CASSRMGQSSYEQYF. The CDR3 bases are TGTGCCAGCAGTCGGATGGGACAGAGCTCCTACGAGCAGTACTTC.

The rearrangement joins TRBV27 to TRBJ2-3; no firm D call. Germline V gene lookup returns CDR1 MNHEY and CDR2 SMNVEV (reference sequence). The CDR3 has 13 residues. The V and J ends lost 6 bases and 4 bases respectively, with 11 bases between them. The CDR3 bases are TGTGCCAGCAGCCCTCGGACCGCAGATACGCAGTATTTT. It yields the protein CASSPRTADTQYF.

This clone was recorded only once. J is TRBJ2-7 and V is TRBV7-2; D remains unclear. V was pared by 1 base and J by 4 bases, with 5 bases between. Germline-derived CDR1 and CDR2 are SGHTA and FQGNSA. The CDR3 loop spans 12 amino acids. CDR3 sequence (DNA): TGTGCCAGCAGCTTAGTTTGGTACGAGCAGTACTTC. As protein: CASSLVWYEQYF.

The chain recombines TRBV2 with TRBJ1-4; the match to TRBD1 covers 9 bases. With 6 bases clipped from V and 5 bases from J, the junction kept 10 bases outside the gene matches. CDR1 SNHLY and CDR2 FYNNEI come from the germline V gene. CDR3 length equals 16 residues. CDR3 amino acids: CASRESRDRVNEKLFF. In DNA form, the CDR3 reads TGTGCCAGCAGGGAGTCACGGGACAGGGTAAATGAAAAACTGTTTTTT.

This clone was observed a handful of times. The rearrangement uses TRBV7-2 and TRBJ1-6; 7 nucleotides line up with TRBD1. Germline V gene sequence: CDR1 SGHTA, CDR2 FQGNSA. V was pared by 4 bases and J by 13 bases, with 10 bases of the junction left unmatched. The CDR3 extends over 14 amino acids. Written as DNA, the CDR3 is TGTGCCAGCAGCTCCCAGGGGGGAATTGGTCCCCTCCACTTT. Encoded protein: CASSSQGGIGPLHF.

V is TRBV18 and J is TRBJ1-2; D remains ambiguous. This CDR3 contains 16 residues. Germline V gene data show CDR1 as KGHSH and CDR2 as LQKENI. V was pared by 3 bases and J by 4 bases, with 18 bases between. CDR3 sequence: CASSPVVSRSIYGYTF. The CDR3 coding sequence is TGTGCCAGCTCACCCGTGGTCAGCAGATCTATCTATGGCTACACCTTC.

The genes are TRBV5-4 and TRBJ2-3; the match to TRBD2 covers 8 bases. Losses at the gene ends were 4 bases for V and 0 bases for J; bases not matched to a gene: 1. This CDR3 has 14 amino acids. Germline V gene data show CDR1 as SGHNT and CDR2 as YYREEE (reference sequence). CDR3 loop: CASSPSGSTDTQYF. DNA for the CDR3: TGTGCCAGCAGCCCTAGCGGGAGCACAGATACGCAGTATTTT. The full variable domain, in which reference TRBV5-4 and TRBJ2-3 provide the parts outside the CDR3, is ETGVTQSPTHLIKTRGQQVTLRCSSQSGHNTVSWYQQALGQGPQFIFQYYREEENGRGNFPPRFSGLQFPNYSSELNVNALELDDSALYLCASSPSGSTDTQYFGPGTRLTVL.

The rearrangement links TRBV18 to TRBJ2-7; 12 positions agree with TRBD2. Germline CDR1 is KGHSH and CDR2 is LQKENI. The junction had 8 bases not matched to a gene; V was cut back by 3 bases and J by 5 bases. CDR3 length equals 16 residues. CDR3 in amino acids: CASSPPTSGRYNEQYF. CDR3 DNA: TGTGCCAGCTCACCCCCGACTAGCGGGAGATACAACGAGCAGTACTTC.

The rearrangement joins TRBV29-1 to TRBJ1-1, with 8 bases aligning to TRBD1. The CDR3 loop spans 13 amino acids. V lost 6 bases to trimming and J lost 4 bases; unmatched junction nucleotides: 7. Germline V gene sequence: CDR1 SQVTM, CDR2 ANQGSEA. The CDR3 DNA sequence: TGCAGCGTCTACAGGGGGACAATCACTGAAGCTTTCTTT. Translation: CSVYRGTITEAFF.

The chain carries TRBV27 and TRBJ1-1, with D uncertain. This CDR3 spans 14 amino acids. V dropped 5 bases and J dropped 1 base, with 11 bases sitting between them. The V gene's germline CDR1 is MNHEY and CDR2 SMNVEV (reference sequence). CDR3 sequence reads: CASSPGLSNTEAFF. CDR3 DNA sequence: TGTGCCAGCAGTCCCGGACTCTCGAACACTGAAGCTTTCTTT.

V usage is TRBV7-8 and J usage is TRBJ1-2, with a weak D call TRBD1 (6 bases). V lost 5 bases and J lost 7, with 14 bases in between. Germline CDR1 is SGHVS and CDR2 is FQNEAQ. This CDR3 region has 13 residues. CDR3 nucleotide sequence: TGTGCCAGCAGCCCGGGTGGAGGGGGTGGCTACACCTTC. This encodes CASSPGGGGGYTF. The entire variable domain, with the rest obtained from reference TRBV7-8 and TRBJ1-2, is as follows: GAGVSQSPRYKVAKRGQDVALRCDPISGHVSLFWYQQALGQGPEFLTYFQNEAQLDKSGLPSDRFFAERPEGSVSTLKIQRTQQEDSAVYLCASSPGGGGGYTFGSGTRLTVV.

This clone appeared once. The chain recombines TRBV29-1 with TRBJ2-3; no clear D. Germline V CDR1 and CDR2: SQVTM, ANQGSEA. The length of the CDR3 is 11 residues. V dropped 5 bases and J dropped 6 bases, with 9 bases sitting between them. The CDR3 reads CSVLGLDTQYF. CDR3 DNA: TGCAGCGTTTTGGGTTTGGATACGCAGTATTTT.

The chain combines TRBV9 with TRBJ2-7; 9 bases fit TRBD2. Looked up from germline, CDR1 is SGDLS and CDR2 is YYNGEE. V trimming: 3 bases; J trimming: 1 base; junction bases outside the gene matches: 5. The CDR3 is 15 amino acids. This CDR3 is CASSGETSGSYEQYF. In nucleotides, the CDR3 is TGTGCCAGCAGCGGGGAGACTAGCGGTTCCTACGAGCAGTACTTC. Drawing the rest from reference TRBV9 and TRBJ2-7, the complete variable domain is DSGVTQTPKHLITATGQRVTLRCSPRSGDLSVYWYQQSLDQGLQFLIQYYNGEERAKGNILERFSAQQFPDLHSELNLSSLELGDSALYFCASSGETSGSYEQYFGPGTRLTVT.

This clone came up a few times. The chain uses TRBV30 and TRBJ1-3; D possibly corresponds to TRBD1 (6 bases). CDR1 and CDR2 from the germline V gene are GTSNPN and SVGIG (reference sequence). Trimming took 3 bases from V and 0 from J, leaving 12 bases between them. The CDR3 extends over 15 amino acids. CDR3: CAWRSMTGSGNTIYF. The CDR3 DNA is TGTGCCTGGAGGTCCATGACAGGCTCTGGAAACACCATATATTTT.

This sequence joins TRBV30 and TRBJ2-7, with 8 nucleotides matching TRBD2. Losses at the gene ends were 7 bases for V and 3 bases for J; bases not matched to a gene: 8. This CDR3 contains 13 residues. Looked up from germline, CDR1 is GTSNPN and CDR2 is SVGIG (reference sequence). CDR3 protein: CASGLGDYYEQYF. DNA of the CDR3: TGTGCCTCGGGACTAGGGGATTACTACGAGCAGTACTTC.

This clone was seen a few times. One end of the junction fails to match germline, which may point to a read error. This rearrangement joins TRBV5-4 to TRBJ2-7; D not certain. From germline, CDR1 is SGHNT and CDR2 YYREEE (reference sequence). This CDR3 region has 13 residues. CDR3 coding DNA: TGTGCCAGCAGCCCTACTCCCAGCGCGAGAGAAGTCTTC. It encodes CASSPTPSAREVF.

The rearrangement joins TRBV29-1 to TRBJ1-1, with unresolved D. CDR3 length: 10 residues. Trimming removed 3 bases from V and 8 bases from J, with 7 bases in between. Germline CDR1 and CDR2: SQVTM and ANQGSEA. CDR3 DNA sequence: TGCAGCGTTGAGGGCGGGGAAGCTTTCTTT. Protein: CSVEGGEAFF.

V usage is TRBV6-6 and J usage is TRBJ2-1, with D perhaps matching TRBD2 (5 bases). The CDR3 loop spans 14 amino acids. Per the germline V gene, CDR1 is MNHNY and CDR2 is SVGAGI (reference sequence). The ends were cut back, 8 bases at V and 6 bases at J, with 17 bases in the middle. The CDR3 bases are TGTGCCAGCGATGAAGAGGGTCGGGGCAATGAGCAGTTCTTC. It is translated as CASDEEGRGNEQFF.

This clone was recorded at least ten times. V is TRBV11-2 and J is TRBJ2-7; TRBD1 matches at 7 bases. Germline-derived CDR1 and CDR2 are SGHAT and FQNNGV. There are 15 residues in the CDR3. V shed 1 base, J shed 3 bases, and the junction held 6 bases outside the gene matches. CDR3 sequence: CASSLVGTVLYEQYF. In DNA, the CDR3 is TGTGCCAGCAGCTTAGTAGGGACAGTCCTCTACGAGCAGTACTTC.

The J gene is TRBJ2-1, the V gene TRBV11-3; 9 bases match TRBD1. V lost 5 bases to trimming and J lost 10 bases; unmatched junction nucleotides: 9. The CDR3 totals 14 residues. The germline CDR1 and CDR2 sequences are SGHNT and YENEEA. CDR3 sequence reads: CASSPTRDRVEQFF. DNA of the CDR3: TGTGCCAGCAGCCCAACAAGGGACAGGGTGGAGCAGTTCTTC.

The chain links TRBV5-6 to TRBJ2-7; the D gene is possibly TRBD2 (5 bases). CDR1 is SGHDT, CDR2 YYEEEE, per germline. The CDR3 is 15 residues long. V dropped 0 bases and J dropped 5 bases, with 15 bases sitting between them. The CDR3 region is CASSLVGTGIHEQYF. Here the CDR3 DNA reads TGTGCCAGCAGCTTGGTCGGCACGGGGATCCACGAGCAGTACTTC.

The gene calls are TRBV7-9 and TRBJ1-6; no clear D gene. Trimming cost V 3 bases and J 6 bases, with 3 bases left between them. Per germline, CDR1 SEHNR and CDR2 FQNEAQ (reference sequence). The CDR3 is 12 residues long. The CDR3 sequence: CASSFSNSPLHF. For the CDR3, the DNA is TGTGCCAGCAGCTTCAGTAATTCACCCCTCCACTTT.

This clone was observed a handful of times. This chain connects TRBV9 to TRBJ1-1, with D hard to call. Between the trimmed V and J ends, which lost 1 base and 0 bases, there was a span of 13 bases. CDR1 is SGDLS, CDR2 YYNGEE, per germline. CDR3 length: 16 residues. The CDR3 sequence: CASSVSPAGLNTEAFF. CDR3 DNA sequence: TGTGCCAGCAGCGTATCCCCTGCTGGACTGAACACTGAAGCTTTCTTT.